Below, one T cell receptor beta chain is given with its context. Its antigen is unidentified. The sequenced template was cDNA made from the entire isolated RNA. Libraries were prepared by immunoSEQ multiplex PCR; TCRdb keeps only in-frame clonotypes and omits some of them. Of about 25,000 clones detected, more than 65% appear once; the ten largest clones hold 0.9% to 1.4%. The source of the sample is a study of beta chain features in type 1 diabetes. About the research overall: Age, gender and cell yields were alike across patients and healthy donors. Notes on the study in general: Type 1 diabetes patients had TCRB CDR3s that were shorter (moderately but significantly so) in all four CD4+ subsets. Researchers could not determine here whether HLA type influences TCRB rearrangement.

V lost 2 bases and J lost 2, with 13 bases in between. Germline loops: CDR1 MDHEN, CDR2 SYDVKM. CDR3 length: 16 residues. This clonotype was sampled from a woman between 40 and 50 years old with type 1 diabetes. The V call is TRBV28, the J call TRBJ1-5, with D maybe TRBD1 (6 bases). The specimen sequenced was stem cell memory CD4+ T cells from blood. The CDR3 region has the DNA TGTGCCAGCAGTTTAAGTTGGGGGGGCCGCAATCAGCCCCAGCATTTT. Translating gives CASSLSWGGRNQPQHF.